This T cell receptor (beta chain) is from a study of T cell repertoires and HLA-DP antigens. Study-wide background: Transduced HeLa cells presented HLA-DP to CD4+ T cells. Pre-culture CD4+ samples used about 1.1 ug DNA versus approximately 0.2 ug for CD137+CD4+ sorts.

CD4+ T cells, purified by negative selection, averaged roughly 98% purity. Profiling relied on immunoSEQ multiplex PCR, and the TCRdb table lists in-frame clones only, not all of them. The table includes roughly 73,000 clones, around 80% detected once. Comment on this clone: Antigen unknown.

CDR1 and CDR2 (germline): KGHSH, LQKENI. Trimming pared 2 bases from V and 0 bases from J, leaving 11 bases between. This CDR3 is 16 amino acids long. Sequenced: CD4+ T cells from PBMCs. The chain is built from TRBV18 and TRBJ2-1; D is possibly TRBD1 or TRBD2 (5 bases each). The origin of this receptor is a man between 60 and 75 years old in good health and CMV-seronegative. The CDR3 loop reads CASSPGTASSYNEQFF. In nucleotides, the CDR3 is TGTGCCAGCTCACCAGGGACCGCGAGCTCCTACAATGAGCAGTTCTTC. Supplemented by reference TRBV18 and TRBJ2-1, the full variable domain reads NAGVMQNPRHLVRRRGQEARLRCSPMKGHSHVYWYRQLPEEGLKFMVYLQKENIIDESGMPKERFSAEFPKEGPSILRIQQVVRGDSAAYFCASSPGTASSYNEQFFGPGTRLTVL.